Described below is a single T cell receptor (beta chain) sequence and its context. The antigen is undetermined. The sample has other DNA sequences that encode this CDR3 too. In replicate PCRs of sorted subsets, 150 to 200 ng DNA, approximately 30,000 T cell genomes, was used. TCRdb's table, derived via immunoSEQ multiplex PCR, lists solely in-frame clones and lacks some. The sample comprises some 1 million clones, roughly 70% of which are singletons, and around 1.5% rests with the top ten. The sample is drawn from a study of shared clonotypes between healthy human individuals. Study-level results: Non-shared clonotypes showed lower generation probabilities than clonotypes common to all four donors.

The sequencing input was memory CD4+ T cells sorted from blood. Specified subset: CD45RA-negative fraction. The receptor was derived from a man younger than 35 in good health.

The CDR3 protein is CASSESGRDNEQFF. CDR3 DNA sequence: TGCGCCAGCAGTGAGTCGGGACGGGACAATGAGCAGTTCTTC. V usage is TRBV10-1 and J usage is TRBJ2-1; D possibly matches TRBD1 or TRBD2 (5 bases each). This CDR3 contains 14 residues. CDR1 and CDR2 (germline): WNHNN, SYGVQD (reference sequence). The germline V and J ends were trimmed by 0 bases and 5 bases, with 8 bases remaining between them.